This T cell receptor (beta chain) was documented in a study of T cell changes during pregnancy in multiple sclerosis. The repertoire was sequenced with immunoSEQ multiplex PCR; TCRdb's copy has only in-frame clones and lacks some. The table shows around 99,000 clones, with roughly 92% occurring only once. The material sequenced was peripheral blood, taken in the third trimester of pregnancy. The clonotype was recovered from a female donor in good health, enrolled as a control in a pregnancy study.

The CDR3 DNA is TGCGCCAGCAGCTGGTACGGCAATGAGCAGTTCTTC. Its protein product is CASSWYGNEQFF. The rearrangement links TRBV5-1 to TRBJ2-1; D is undetermined. CDR3 length equals 12 residues. Between the trimmed V and J ends, which lost 3 bases and 6 bases, there was a span of 7 bases. Germline V lookup: CDR1 SGHRS, CDR2 YFSETQ.